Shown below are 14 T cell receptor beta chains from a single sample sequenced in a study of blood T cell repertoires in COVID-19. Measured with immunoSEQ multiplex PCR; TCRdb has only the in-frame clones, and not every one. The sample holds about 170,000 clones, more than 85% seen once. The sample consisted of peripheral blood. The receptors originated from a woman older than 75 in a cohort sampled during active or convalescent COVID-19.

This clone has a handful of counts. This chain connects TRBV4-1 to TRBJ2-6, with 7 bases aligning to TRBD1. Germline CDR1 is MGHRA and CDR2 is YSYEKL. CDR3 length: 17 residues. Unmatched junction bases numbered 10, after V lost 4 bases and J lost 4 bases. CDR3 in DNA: TGCGCCAGCAGCCTCTGGGGCGACAGGGTCGGGGCCAACGTCCTGACTTTC. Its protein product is CASSLWGDRVGANVLTF.

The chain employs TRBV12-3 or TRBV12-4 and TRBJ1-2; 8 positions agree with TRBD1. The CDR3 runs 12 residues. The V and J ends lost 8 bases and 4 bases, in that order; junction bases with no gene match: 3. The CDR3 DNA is TGTGCCAGCCGCACAGGGGGCTATGGCTACACCTTC. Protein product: CASRTGGYGYTF.

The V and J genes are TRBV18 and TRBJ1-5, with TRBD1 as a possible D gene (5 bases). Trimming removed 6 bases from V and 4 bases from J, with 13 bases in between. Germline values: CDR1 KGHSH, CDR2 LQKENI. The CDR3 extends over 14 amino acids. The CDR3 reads CASSPQGVNQPQHF. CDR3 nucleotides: TGTGCCAGCTCCCCTCAAGGGGTGAATCAGCCCCAGCATTTT.

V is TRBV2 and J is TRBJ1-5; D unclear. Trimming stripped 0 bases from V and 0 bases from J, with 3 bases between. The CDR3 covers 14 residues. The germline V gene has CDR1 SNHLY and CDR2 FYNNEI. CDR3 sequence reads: CASSEAYSNQPQHF. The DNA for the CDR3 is TGTGCCAGCAGTGAAGCTTATAGCAATCAGCCCCAGCATTTT.

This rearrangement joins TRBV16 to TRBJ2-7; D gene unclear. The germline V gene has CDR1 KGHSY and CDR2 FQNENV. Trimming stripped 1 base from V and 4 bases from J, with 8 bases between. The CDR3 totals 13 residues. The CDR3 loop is CASSQLFLYEQYF. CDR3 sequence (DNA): TGTGCCAGCAGCCAATTATTCCTTTACGAGCAGTACTTC. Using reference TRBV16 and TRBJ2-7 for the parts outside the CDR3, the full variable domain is GEEVAQTPKHLVRGEGQKAKLYCAPIKGHSYVFWYQQVLKNEFKFLISFQNENVFDETGMPKERFSAKCLPNSPCSLEIQATKLEDSAVYFCASSQLFLYEQYFGPGTRLTVT.

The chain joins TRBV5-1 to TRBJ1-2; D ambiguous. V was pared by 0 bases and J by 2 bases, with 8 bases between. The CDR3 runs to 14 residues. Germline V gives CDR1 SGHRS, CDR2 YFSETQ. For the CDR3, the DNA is TGCGCCAGCAGCTTGGTCCCAGGAAACTATGGCTACACCTTC. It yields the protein CASSLVPGNYGYTF.

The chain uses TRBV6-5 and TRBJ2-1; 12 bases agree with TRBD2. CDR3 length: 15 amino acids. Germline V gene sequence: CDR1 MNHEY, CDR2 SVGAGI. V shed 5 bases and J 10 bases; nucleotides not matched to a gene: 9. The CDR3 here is CASSRLAGVWDEQFF. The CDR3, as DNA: TGTGCCAGCAGTCGACTAGCGGGAGTCTGGGACGAGCAGTTCTTC.

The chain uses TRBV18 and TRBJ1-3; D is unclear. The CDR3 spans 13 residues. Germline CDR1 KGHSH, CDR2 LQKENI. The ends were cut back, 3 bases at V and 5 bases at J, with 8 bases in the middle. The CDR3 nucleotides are TGTGCCAGCTCACCTAATCCCCGAAACACCATATATTTT. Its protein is CASSPNPRNTIYF.

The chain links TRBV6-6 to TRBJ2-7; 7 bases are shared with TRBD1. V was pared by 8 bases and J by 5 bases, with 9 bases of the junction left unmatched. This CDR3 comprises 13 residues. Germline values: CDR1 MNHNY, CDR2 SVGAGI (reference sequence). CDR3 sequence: CASGRQGVNEQYV. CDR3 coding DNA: TGTGCCAGCGGAAGACAGGGTGTGAACGAGCAGTACGTC.

CDR3 nucleotide sequence: TGTGCCAGCAGCCAAGGAGGCAGTAGCAATCAGCCCCAGCATTTT. Residues: CASSQGGSSNQPQHF. The chain couples TRBV3-1 (or the pseudogene TRBV3-2) to TRBJ1-5; no definite D call. V was cut by 1 base and J by 0 bases, with 7 bases left in between. This CDR3 comprises 15 residues. Germline V gene sequence: CDR1 LGHDT, CDR2 YNNKEL (reference sequence).

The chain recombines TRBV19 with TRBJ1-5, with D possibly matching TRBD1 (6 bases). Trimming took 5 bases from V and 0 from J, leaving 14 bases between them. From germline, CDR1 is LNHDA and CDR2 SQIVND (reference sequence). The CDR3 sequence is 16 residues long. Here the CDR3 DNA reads TGTGCCAGTAGTTCGCGGACAGATTATAGCAATCAGCCCCAGCATTTT. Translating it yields CASSSRTDYSNQPQHF.

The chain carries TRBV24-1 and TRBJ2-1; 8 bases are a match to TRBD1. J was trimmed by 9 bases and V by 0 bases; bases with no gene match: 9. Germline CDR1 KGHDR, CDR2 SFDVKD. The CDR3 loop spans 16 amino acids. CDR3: CATSDLGQGATSEQFF. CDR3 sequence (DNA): TGTGCCACCAGTGATTTGGGACAGGGAGCTACATCTGAGCAGTTCTTC.

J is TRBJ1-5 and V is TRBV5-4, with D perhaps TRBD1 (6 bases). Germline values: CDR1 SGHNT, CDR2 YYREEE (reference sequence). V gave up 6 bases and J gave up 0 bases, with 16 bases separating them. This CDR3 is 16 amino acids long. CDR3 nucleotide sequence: TGTGCCAGCAACTTTGGGGGCCCTAATAGCAATCAGCCCCAGCATTTT. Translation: CASNFGGPNSNQPQHF. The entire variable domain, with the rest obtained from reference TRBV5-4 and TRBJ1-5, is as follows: ETGVTQSPTHLIKTRGQQVTLRCSSQSGHNTVSWYQQALGQGPQFIFQYYREEENGRGNFPPRFSGLQFPNYSSELNVNALELDDSALYLCASNFGGPNSNQPQHFGDGTRLSIL.

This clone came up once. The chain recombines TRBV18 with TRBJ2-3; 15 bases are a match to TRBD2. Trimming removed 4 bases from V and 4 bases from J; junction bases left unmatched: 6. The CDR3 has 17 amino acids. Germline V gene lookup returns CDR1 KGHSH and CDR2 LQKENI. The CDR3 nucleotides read TGTGCCAGCTCACTCTCCGGACTAGCGGGAGGGCCAGATACGCAGTATTTT. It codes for CASSLSGLAGGPDTQYF.